Below are 31 T cell receptor beta chains sequenced from a single sample in a study of patients and donors after allogeneic stem cell transplantation (dated by TCRdb to about 2020). The library relied on RT-PCR. TCRdb names NextSeq 550 as the instrument used. TCRdb cleaned the public reads at Q25 with fastp, built clones with MiXCR and kept in-frame beta chains. Identical CDR3 protein sequences are pooled into one entry, listed with their most common genes and DNA. The sample table contains around 12,000 distinct CDR3 sequences; only one count was recorded for roughly a quarter of them. Less than 60% of the sample rests with the top ten. The sequenced sample was blood, either unsorted or a sorted T cell fraction (not recorded which). These receptors were obtained from a human donor who was either an allogeneic HSCT recipient or a stem cell or donor lymphocyte infusion donor (not recorded which). It is not recorded whose cells these are; they may come from a transplant donor.

This clonotype was seen a few times. The J gene is TRBJ1-3, the V gene TRBV7-2; D unresolved. CDR3 length: 15 residues. V was pared by 4 bases and J by 4 bases, with 14 bases between. The germline V gene encodes CDR1 SGHTA and CDR2 FQGNSA. The CDR3 protein is CASSSRIGPGNTIYF. The CDR3 DNA reads TGTGCCAGCAGCTCCAGGATCGGGCCCGGAAACACCATATATTTT.

In its sample, this clonotype was seen a few times. The rearrangement uses TRBV10-3 and TRBJ1-4, with TRBD1 matching 12 bases. The CDR3 runs to 15 residues. The V gene end was trimmed by 5 bases and the J gene end by 7 bases; junction bases not matched to a gene: 5. The germline gives CDR1 ENHRY, CDR2 SYGVKD. The CDR3 DNA is TGTGCCATCAGTCGGGACAGGGGGCGCGGTGAAAAACTGTTTTTT. Protein sequence: CAISRDRGRGEKLFF.

This clonotype showed up just a few times. V usage is TRBV10-3 and J usage is TRBJ1-2; D remains ambiguous. Deletions cut 3 bases from V and 1 base from J, with 6 bases between. CDR3 length equals 13 residues. Germline V gene data show CDR1 as ENHRY and CDR2 as SYGVKD. The CDR3 region is CAISDRNNYGYTF. In DNA, the CDR3 is TGTGCCATCAGTGATAGAAATAACTATGGCTACACCTTC.

The chain couples TRBV20-1 to TRBJ1-1, with TRBD1 matching 8 bases. Germline assignment: CDR1 DFQATT and CDR2 SNEGSKA (reference sequence). The CDR3 covers 13 residues. V dropped 0 bases and J dropped 10; count of bases not matched to a gene: 7. As DNA, the CDR3 is TGCAGTGCTAGAGATAACAGGGGGAAGGGAGCTTTCTTT. It encodes CSARDNRGKGAFF.

The rearrangement links TRBV2 to TRBJ1-1; tentatively, D is TRBD1 (5 bases). The V gene lost 6 bases and the J gene lost 1 base, with 9 bases spanning the gap. This CDR3 has 13 amino acids. The germline gives CDR1 SNHLY, CDR2 FYNNEI. CDR3: CASSRTPNTEAFF. As DNA, the CDR3 is TGTGCCAGCAGCCGGACACCGAACACTGAAGCTTTCTTT.

The J gene is TRBJ2-1, the V gene TRBV4-3; the D is unclear. V was clipped by 0 bases and J by 7 bases, with 7 bases between them. This CDR3 is built from 13 residues. CDR1 and CDR2 (germline): LGHNA, YSLEER. The CDR3 reads CASSQDWDNEQFF. CDR3 DNA sequence: TGCGCCAGCAGCCAAGATTGGGATAATGAGCAGTTCTTC.

Ten or more counts support this clonotype. The V gene is TRBV27, the J gene TRBJ1-2, with D possibly matching TRBD1 (5 bases). CDR1 and CDR2 from the germline V gene are MNHEY and SMNVEV (reference sequence). The CDR3 contains 13 residues. Deletions cut 6 bases from V and 6 bases from J, with 14 bases between. The CDR3 region is CASSLRGVDGYTF. The CDR3, as DNA: TGTGCCAGCAGCCTGAGAGGGGTTGATGGCTACACCTTC.

The chain combines TRBV5-1 with TRBJ1-1; 8 bases align to TRBD1. This CDR3 is built from 13 residues. The junction had 1 base not matched to a gene; V was cut back by 0 bases and J by 6 bases. CDR1 is SGHRS and CDR2 is YFSETQ in the germline V gene. In DNA, the CDR3 is TGCGCCAGCAGCTTGGTACAGGGGGCTGAAGCTTTCTTT. Its translation is CASSLVQGAEAFF.

This clonotype was seen more than once but under ten times. V gene TRBV5-1 combines with J gene TRBJ2-2; TRBD2 matches at 13 bases. With 0 bases clipped from V and 4 bases from J, the junction kept 0 bases outside the gene matches. The CDR3 runs to 16 residues. The V gene's germline CDR1 is SGHRS and CDR2 YFSETQ. In DNA form, the CDR3 reads TGCGCCAGCAGCTTGGGACTAGCGGGAGGCACCGGGGAGCTGTTTTTT. This sequence encodes CASSLGLAGGTGELFF.

This clonotype appeared many times. This sequence joins TRBV20-1 and TRBJ2-1; perhaps TRBD2 as D (5 bases). V dropped 3 bases and J dropped 3 bases, with 9 bases sitting between them. Germline V lookup: CDR1 DFQATT, CDR2 SNEGSKA (reference sequence). The CDR3 totals 13 residues. The chain's CDR3 is CSASASNYNEQFF. DNA for the CDR3: TGCAGTGCTAGCGCTAGCAACTACAATGAGCAGTTCTTC.

V and J are TRBV21-1 and TRBJ1-5; the DNA was not compared with TRBD1, the D call given in the table. TRBV21-1 is deemed a pseudogene. This CDR3 has 15 amino acids. The DNA for the CDR3 is TGTGCCAGCAGCAACCTGACAGGGGGCAATCAGCCCCAGCATTTT. Amino acid sequence: CASSNLTGGNQPQHF.

This clonotype has just a few counts. The V and J genes are TRBV6-2 or TRBV6-3 and TRBJ2-1, with 13 bases identical to TRBD2. Germline V gene data show CDR1 as MNHEY and CDR2 as SVGEGT. Unmatched junction bases numbered 13, after V lost 6 bases and J lost 11 bases. The CDR3 is made up of 16 amino acids. CDR3 in amino acids: CASRQWPGLAGPKQFF. In DNA form, the CDR3 reads TGTGCCAGCAGACAGTGGCCGGGACTAGCGGGACCAAAGCAGTTCTTC.

There are a few counts of this clonotype. The gene calls are TRBV18 and TRBJ1-1, with unresolved D. The germline V and J ends were trimmed by 1 base and 0 bases, with 6 bases remaining between them. The CDR3 loop spans 14 amino acids. Germline V gene lookup returns CDR1 KGHSH and CDR2 LQKENI. The CDR3 sequence: CASSPLGMNTEAFF. The CDR3 bases are TGTGCCAGCTCACCACTCGGGATGAACACTGAAGCTTTCTTT.

This clonotype occurred a few times. The genes are TRBV7-2 and TRBJ1-5; TRBD1 is a possible D gene (6 bases). Germline CDR1 reads SGHTA; CDR2 reads FQGNSA. V was trimmed by 0 bases and J by 1 base, leaving 7 bases between them. The CDR3 covers 15 residues. In nucleotides, the CDR3 is TGTGCCAGCAGCTTAGCGGGGGGCAGCAATCAGCCCCAGCATTTT. It yields the protein CASSLAGGSNQPQHF.

The rearrangement uses TRBV29-1 and TRBJ2-2; the D call may be TRBD1 or TRBD2 (5 bases each). CDR1 and CDR2 (germline): SQVTM, ANQGSEA. The CDR3 sequence is 12 residues long. V shed 3 bases and J shed 6 bases, with 8 bases lying between them. The chain's CDR3 is CSVEVGAGELFF. The CDR3 nucleotides are TGCAGCGTTGAGGTGGGGGCCGGGGAGCTGTTTTTT.

As DNA, the CDR3 is TGTGCCAGCAGTGAGAGACAACGTAACTATGGCTACACCTTC. Its translation: CASSERQRNYGYTF. The chain employs TRBV2 and TRBJ1-2; D not resolved. From germline, CDR1 is SNHLY and CDR2 FYNNEI. Trimming removed 3 bases from V and 1 base from J, with 9 bases in between. CDR3 length: 14 amino acids. The entire variable domain, with the rest obtained from reference TRBV2 and TRBJ1-2, is as follows: EPEVTQTPSHQVTQMGQEVILRCVPISNHLYFYWYRQILGQKVEFLVSFYNNEISEKSEIFDDQFSVERPDGSNFTLKIRSTKLEDSAMYFCASSERQRNYGYTFGSGTRLTVV.

The chain recombines TRBV20-1 with TRBJ2-7; possible D gene TRBD1, 6 bases. Per the germline V gene, CDR1 is DFQATT and CDR2 is SNEGSKA (reference sequence). This CDR3 is 13 amino acids long. V lost 3 bases and J lost 6, with 15 bases in between. The CDR3 spells CSASPQGRREQYF. CDR3 in DNA: TGCAGTGCTAGTCCTCAGGGGCGGCGCGAGCAGTACTTC.

The table lists this clonotype with many counts. The chain has TRBV20-1 and TRBJ1-5; D remains unclear. Trimming shortened V by 5 bases and J by 5 bases, and 13 bases separated the two germline ends. There are 13 residues in the CDR3. Germline CDR1 and CDR2: DFQATT and SNEGSKA (reference sequence). CDR3 DNA sequence: TGCAGTGCTCTTCGGGTCCTTCATCAGCCCCAGCATTTT. This translates into CSALRVLHQPQHF.

The CDR3 loop is CASSVEGDTQYF. The CDR3 DNA reads TGTGCCAGCAGCGTAGAAGGGGATACGCAGTATTTT. The rearrangement links TRBV9 to TRBJ2-3; D is uncertain. CDR1 and CDR2 from the germline V gene are SGDLS and YYNGEE. V lost 0 bases and J 6 bases, leaving 5 bases between the germline ends. The CDR3 loop spans 12 amino acids.

The chain uses TRBV10-3 and TRBJ1-6; maybe TRBD1 (6 bases). The CDR3 runs to 15 residues. Per germline, CDR1 ENHRY and CDR2 SYGVKD. The V end was cut by 6 bases, the J end by 9 bases, with 18 bases between. This chain's CDR3 is CAIRPGEVMTSPLHF. In DNA form, the CDR3 reads TGTGCCATCAGGCCAGGGGAGGTGATGACTTCACCCCTCCACTTT.

This clonotype was counted at least ten times. The chain employs TRBV19 and TRBJ1-5; D gene ambiguous. The germline V and J ends were trimmed by 7 bases and 6 bases, with 13 bases remaining between them. Germline loops: CDR1 LNHDA, CDR2 SQIVND (reference sequence). This CDR3 has 13 amino acids. The CDR3 sequence: CASNPDVGQPQHF. The CDR3 coding sequence is TGTGCCAGTAACCCCGACGTGGGTCAGCCCCAGCATTTT.

This clonotype was recorded only once. The chain employs TRBV4-1 and TRBJ1-2; 8 positions agree with TRBD1. Germline CDR1 and CDR2: MGHRA and YSYEKL. Unmatched junction bases numbered 2, after V lost 4 bases and J lost 4 bases. The CDR3 covers 13 residues. The CDR3 DNA reads as TGCGCCAGCAGCCGAGACAGGGGCTATGGCTACACCTTC. It encodes CASSRDRGYGYTF.

This clonotype came up many times. The rearrangement joins TRBV7-8 to TRBJ1-2; D is undetermined. This CDR3 contains 13 residues. Germline V gives CDR1 SGHVS, CDR2 FQNEAQ. Trimming removed 1 base at V and 2 bases at J, with 5 bases between. In nucleotides, the CDR3 is TGTGCCAGCAGCTTAGGGCAGAACTATGGCTACACCTTC. It codes for CASSLGQNYGYTF. Full variable domain (missing parts from reference TRBV7-8 and TRBJ1-2): GAGVSQSPRYKVAKRGQDVALRCDPISGHVSLFWYQQALGQGPEFLTYFQNEAQLDKSGLPSDRFFAERPEGSVSTLKIQRTQQEDSAVYLCASSLGQNYGYTFGSGTRLTVV.

This clonotype was seen a few times. The chain employs TRBV14 and TRBJ1-2, with D possibly matching TRBD1 (6 bases). The CDR3 has 15 amino acids. The V gene lost 1 base and the J gene lost 2 bases, with 11 bases spanning the gap. The germline gives CDR1 SGHDN, CDR2 FVKESK. The CDR3 sequence: CASSQAPGANYGYTF. The CDR3 region has the DNA TGTGCCAGCAGCCAAGCCCCAGGGGCAAACTATGGCTACACCTTC.

In this sample, this clonotype is medium-sized. The rearrangement joins TRBV27 to TRBJ2-7; the D is unclear. This CDR3 is 13 amino acids long. Trimming shortened V by 4 bases and J by 6 bases, and 13 bases separated the two germline ends. The V gene's germline CDR1 is MNHEY and CDR2 SMNVEV (reference sequence). Here the CDR3 DNA reads TGTGCCAGCAGTTGGACGGTTGCAGGCGAGCAGTACTTC. Residues: CASSWTVAGEQYF.

This clonotype appeared a few times. The CDR3 DNA reads as TGCAGTGTGCCAACCGGGAACTCTGGAAACACCATATATTTT. It codes for CSVPTGNSGNTIYF. The chain has TRBV20-1 and TRBJ1-3, with D uncertain. CDR3 size: 14 residues. Trimming removed 7 bases at V and 0 bases at J, with 13 bases between. Germline-derived CDR1 and CDR2 are DFQATT and SNEGSKA (reference sequence).

The chain employs TRBV6-2 or TRBV6-3 and TRBJ1-1, with D tentatively TRBD1 (6 bases). V lost 5 bases to trimming and J lost 11 bases, with 18 bases between them. The length of the CDR3 is 13 residues. CDR1 and CDR2 (germline): MNHEY, SVGEGT. The CDR3 nucleotides read TGTGCCAGCAGTCAGGGACAACTCCCGGCGGCTTTCTTT. As protein: CASSQGQLPAAFF.

The chain combines TRBV29-1 with TRBJ2-1; D is undetermined. The CDR3 runs 10 residues. Germline values: CDR1 SQVTM, CDR2 ANQGSEA. V lost 4 bases and J lost 6, with 4 bases in between. CDR3 protein: CSVGANEQFF. Written as DNA, the CDR3 is TGCAGCGTTGGAGCCAATGAGCAGTTCTTC.

The CDR3 DNA reads TGCAGTGCTACCGCCTACGAGCAGTACTTC. Encoded protein: CSATAYEQYF. The chain couples TRBV20-1 to TRBJ2-7; D not certain. Germline lookup yields CDR1 DFQATT and CDR2 SNEGSKA (reference sequence). The CDR3 spans 10 residues. Between the trimmed V and J ends, which lost 4 bases and 2 bases, there was a span of 3 bases.

This clonotype was picked up many times. The V gene is TRBV29-1, the J gene TRBJ2-1, with unresolved D. Germline V gene data show CDR1 as SQVTM and CDR2 as ANQGSEA. The CDR3 runs to 15 residues. With 6 bases removed from V and 0 bases from J, the gap between germline ends came to 15 bases. CDR3 in amino acids: CSVALGKSSYNEQFF. CDR3 DNA sequence: TGCAGCGTGGCCCTGGGCAAGAGCTCCTACAATGAGCAGTTCTTC.

This clonotype was recorded a few times. The chain employs TRBV5-5 and TRBJ1-5; D perhaps matches TRBD1 (5 bases). The CDR3 is 15 amino acids. Germline-derived CDR1 and CDR2 are SGHKS and YYEKEE (reference sequence). V lost 0 bases, J lost 0 bases, and 7 bases lay in between. The CDR3 nucleotides are TGTGCCAGCAGCTTGGGGGGACCTAGCAATCAGCCCCAGCATTTT. This sequence encodes CASSLGGPSNQPQHF. Based on the CDR3 plus reference TRBV5-5 and TRBJ1-5, the full variable domain is DAGVTQSPTHLIKTRGQQVTLRCSPISGHKSVSWYQQVLGQGPQFIFQYYEKEERGRGNFPDRFSARQFPNYSSELNVNALLLGDSALYLCASSLGGPSNQPQHFGDGTRLSIL.